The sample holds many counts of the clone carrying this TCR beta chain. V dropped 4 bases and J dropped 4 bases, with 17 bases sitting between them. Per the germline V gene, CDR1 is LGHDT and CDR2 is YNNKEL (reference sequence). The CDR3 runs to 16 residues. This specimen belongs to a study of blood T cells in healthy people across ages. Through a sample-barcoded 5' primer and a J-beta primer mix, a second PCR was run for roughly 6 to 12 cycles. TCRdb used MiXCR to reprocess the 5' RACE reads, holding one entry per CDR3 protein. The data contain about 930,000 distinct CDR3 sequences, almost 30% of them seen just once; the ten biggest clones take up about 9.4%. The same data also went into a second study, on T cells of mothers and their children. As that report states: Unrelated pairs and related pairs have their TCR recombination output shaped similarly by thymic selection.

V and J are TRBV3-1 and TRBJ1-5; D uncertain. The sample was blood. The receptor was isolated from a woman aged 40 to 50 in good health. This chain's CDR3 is CASSPHAPLSNQPQHF. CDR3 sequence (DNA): TGTGCCAGCAGCCCCCACGCCCCACTAAGTAATCAGCCCCAGCATTTT.